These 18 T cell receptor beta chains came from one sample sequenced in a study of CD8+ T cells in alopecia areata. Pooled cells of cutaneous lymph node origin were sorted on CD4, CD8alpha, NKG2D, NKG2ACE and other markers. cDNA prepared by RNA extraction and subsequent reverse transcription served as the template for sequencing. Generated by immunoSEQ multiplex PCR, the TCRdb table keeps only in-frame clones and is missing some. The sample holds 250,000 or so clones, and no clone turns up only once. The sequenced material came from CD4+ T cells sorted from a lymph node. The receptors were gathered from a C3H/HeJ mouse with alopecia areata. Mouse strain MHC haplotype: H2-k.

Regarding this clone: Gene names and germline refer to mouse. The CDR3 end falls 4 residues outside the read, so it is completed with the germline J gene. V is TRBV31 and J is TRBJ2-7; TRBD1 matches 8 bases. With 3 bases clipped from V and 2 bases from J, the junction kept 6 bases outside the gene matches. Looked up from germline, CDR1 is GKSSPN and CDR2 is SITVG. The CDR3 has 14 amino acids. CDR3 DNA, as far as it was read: TGTGCCTGGAGGGCTGACAGGGGCCCCTAT. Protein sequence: CAWRADRGPY. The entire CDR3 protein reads CAWRADRGPYEQYF.

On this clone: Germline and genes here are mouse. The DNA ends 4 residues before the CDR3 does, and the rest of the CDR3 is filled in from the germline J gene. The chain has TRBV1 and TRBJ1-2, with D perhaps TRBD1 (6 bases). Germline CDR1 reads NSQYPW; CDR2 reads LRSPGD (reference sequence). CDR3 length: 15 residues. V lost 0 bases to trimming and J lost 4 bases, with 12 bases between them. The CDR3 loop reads CTCSADYGGPSDYTF. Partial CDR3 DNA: TGCACCTGCAGTGCAGATTACGGGGGGCCCTCC.

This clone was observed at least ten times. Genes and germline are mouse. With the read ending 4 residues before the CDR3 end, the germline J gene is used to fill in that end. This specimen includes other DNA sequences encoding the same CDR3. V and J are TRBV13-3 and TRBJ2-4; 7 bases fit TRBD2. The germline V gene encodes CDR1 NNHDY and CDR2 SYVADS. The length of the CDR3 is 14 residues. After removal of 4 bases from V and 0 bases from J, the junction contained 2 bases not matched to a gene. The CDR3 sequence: CASSRLGSQNTLYF. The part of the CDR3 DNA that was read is TGTGCCAGCAGTCGACTGGGCAGTCAAAAC.

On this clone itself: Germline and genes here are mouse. The CDR3 here is CASSQDGTLNYAEQFF. The sequenced part of the CDR3 DNA is TGTGCCAGCAGCCAAGATGGGACATTAAACTATGCT. The chain is built from TRBV5 and TRBJ2-1; D may be TRBD1 (6 bases). The CDR3 end is not reached by the read, which stops 4 residues before it; the germline J gene fills it in. The germline V gene encodes CDR1 LGHNA and CDR2 YNLKQL (reference sequence). There are 16 residues in the CDR3. V lost 0 bases and J 1 base, leaving 10 bases between the germline ends.

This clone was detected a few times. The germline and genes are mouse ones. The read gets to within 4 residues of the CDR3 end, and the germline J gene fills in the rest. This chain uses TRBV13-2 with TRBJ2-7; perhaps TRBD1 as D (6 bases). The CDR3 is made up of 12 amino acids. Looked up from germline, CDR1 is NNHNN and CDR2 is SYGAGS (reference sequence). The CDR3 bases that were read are TGTGCCAGCGGTGCCTCAGGGGAT. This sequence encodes CASGASGD. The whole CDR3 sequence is CASGASGDEQYF.

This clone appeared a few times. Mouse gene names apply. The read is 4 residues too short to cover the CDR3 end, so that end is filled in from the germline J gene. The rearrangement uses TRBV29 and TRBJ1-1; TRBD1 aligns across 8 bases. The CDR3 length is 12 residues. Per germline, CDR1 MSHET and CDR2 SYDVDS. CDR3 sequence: CASSLGQEEVFF. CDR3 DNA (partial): TGTGCTAGCAGTCTGGGACAGGAA.

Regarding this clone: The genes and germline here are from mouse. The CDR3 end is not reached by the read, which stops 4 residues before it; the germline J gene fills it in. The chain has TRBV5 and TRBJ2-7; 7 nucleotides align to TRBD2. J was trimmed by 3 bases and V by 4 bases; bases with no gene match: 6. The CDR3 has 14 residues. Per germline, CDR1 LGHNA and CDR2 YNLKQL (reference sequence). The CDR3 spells CASSPDWVLYEQYF. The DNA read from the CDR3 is TGTGCCAGCAGCCCCGACTGGGTGCTCTAT.

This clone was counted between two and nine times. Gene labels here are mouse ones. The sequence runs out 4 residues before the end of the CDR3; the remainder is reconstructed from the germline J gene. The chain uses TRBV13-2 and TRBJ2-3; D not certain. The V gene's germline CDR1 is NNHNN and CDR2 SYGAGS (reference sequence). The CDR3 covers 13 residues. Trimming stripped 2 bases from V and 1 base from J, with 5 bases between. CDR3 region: CASGETGAETLYF. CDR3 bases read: TGTGCCAGCGGTGAAACTGGTGCAGAA.

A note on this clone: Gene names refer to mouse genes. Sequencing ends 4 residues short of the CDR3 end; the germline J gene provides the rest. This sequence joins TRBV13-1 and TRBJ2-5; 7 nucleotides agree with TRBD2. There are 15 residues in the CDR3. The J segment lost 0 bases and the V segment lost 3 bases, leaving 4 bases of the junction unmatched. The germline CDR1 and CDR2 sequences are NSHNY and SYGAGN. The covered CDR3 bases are TGTGCCAGCAGTGGAGGACTGGTTAACCAAGAC. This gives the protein CASSGGLVNQD. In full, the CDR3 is CASSGGLVNQDTQYF.

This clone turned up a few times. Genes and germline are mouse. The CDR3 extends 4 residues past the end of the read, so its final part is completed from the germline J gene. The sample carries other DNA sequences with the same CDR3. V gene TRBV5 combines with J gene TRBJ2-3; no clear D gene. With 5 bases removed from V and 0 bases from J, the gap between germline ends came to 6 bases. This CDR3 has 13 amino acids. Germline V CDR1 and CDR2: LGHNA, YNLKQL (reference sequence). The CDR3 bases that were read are TGTGCCAGCAGCACTCATAGTGCAGAA. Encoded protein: CASSTHSAE. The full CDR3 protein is CASSTHSAETLYF.

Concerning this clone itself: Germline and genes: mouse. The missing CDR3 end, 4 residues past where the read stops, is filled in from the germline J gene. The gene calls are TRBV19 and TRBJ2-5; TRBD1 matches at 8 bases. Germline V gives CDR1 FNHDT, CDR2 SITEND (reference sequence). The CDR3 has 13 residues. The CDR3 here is CASSRQGLDTQYF. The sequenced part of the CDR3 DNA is TGTGCCAGCAGTCGACAGGGGCTCGAC.

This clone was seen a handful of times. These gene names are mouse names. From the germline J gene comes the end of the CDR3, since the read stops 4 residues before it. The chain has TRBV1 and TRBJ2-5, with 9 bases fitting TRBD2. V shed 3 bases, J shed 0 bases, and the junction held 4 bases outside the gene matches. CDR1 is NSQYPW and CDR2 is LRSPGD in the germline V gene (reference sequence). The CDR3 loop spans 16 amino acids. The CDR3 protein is CTCSAGTGNNQDTQYF. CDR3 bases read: TGCACCTGCAGTGCGGGGACTGGGAATAACCAAGAC.

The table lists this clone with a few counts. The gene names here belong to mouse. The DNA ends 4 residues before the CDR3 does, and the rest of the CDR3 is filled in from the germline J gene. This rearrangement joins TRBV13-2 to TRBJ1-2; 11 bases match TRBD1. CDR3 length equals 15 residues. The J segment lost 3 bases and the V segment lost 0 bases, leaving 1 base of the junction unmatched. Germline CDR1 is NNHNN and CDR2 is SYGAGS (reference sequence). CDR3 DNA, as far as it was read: TGTGCCAGCGGTGATGGGGGACAGGGGGACTCC. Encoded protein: CASGDGGQGDS. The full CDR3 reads CASGDGGQGDSDYTF.

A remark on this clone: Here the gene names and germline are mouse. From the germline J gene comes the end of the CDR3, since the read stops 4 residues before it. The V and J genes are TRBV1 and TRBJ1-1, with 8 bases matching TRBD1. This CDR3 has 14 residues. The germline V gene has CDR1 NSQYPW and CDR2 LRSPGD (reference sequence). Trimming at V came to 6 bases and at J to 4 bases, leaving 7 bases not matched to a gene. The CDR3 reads CTCSDRGGGTEVFF. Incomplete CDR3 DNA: TGCACCTGCAGCGACAGGGGAGGAGGCACA.

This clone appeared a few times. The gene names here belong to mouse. The CDR3 loop reads CASSKDKNSDYTF. CDR3 bases read: TGTGCCAGCAGCAAGGACAAAAACTCC. The chain combines TRBV5 with TRBJ1-2; tentative D call: TRBD1 (5 bases). The read halts 4 residues ahead of the CDR3 end, with the missing end drawn from the germline J gene. In germline, CDR1 is LGHNA, CDR2 YNLKQL (reference sequence). This CDR3 contains 13 residues. Trimming shortened V by 5 bases and J by 1 base, and 8 bases separated the two germline ends.

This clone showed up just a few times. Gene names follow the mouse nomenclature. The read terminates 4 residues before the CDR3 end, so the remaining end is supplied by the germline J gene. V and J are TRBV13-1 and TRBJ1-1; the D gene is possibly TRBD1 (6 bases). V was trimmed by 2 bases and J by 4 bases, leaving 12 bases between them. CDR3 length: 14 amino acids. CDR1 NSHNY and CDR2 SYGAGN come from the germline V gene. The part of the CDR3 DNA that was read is TGTGCCAGCAGTGAAGGGGGGGGCATCACA. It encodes CASSEGGGIT. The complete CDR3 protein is CASSEGGGITEVFF.

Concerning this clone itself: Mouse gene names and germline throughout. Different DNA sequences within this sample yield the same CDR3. This CDR3 is CASGDAGQGGSDYTF. Incomplete CDR3 DNA: TGTGCCAGCGGTGATGCGGGACAGGGAGGGTCC. The chain combines TRBV13-2 with TRBJ1-2; 9 nucleotides match TRBD1. The read halts 4 residues ahead of the CDR3 end, with the missing end drawn from the germline J gene. The CDR3 consists of 15 residues. Germline V gene lookup returns CDR1 NNHNN and CDR2 SYGAGS (reference sequence).

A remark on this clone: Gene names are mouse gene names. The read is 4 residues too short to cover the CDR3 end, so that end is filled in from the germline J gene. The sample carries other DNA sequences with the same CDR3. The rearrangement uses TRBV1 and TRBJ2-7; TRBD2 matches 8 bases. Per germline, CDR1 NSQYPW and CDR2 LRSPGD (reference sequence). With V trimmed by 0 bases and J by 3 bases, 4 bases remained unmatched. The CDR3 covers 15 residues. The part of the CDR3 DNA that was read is TGCACCTGCAGTGCAGATCGCCTGGGGGGCTAT. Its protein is CTCSADRLGGY. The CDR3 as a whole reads CTCSADRLGGYEQYF.